This entry lists 11 T cell receptor beta chains sequenced from one sample in a study of beta chain features in type 1 diabetes. The whole isolated RNA underwent reverse transcription, so sequencing captured expressed TCRB transcripts. Assay used: immunoSEQ multiplex PCR; TCRdb lists only in-frame clones, some missing. The sample records about 48,000 clones, less than 55% being singletons. Their specific antigens are unknown. Notes on the study in general: Moderate but significant shortening of TCRB CDR3s was recorded in all four CD4+ subsets from Type 1 diabetes patients.

The specimen sequenced was Tregs from blood. These receptors were collected from a man aged 25-45 years with type 1 diabetes.

This chain links TRBV5-6 with TRBJ2-7; 7 bases agree with TRBD1. The CDR3 runs to 12 residues. After removal of 2 bases from V and 6 bases from J, the junction contained 2 bases not matched to a gene. In germline, CDR1 is SGHDT, CDR2 YYEEEE. The CDR3 protein is CASSFAGGEQYF. The CDR3 nucleotides read TGTGCCAGCAGCTTTGCAGGGGGCGAGCAGTACTTC.

The V and J genes are TRBV28 and TRBJ2-4, with D possibly TRBD1 on 6 matching bases. The CDR3 has 18 residues. The germline V gene encodes CDR1 MDHEN and CDR2 SYDVKM. Trimming shortened V by 2 bases and J by 4 bases, and 21 bases separated the two germline ends. The CDR3 DNA reads TGTGCCAGCAGTTTACCACCCGGGACAAGCGAAAAGAAAAACATTCAGTACTTC. It is translated as CASSLPPGTSEKKNIQYF.

This clone was counted a few times. The chain has TRBV4-3 and TRBJ2-5, with 9 bases aligning to TRBD1. Trimming took 4 bases from V and 2 from J; bases not matched to a gene: 8. Germline V lookup: CDR1 LGHNA, CDR2 YSLEER. The CDR3 spans 16 residues. CDR3 protein: CASSREVGTGQETQYF. The CDR3 coding sequence is TGCGCCAGCAGCCGAGAAGTTGGGACAGGGCAAGAGACCCAGTACTTC.

The rearrangement uses TRBV6-1 and TRBJ1-1, with a weak D call TRBD1 (5 bases). Trimming took off 8 bases at V and 11 bases at J, with 15 bases between the two ends. This CDR3 has 11 residues. Germline V gene sequence: CDR1 MNHNS, CDR2 SASEGT. The CDR3 spells CASSPGKLAFF. The CDR3 nucleotides are TGTGCCAGCTCCCCAGGGAAGTTGGCTTTCTTT.

The chain has TRBV15 and TRBJ2-3, with D possibly TRBD2 on 6 matching bases. The CDR3 runs 17 residues. Germline V CDR1 and CDR2: LNHNV, YYDKDF (reference sequence). Deletions cut 0 bases from V and 5 bases from J, with 18 bases between. The CDR3 DNA reads TGTGCCACCAGCAGAGATCTCGGCCGCCCGGAGGGAGATACGCAGTATTTT. Protein sequence: CATSRDLGRPEGDTQYF.

This clone was observed a few times. The chain recombines TRBV7-9 with TRBJ1-4; 7 bases line up with TRBD1. The CDR3 has 15 amino acids. Germline trimming cut 5 bases from V and 8 bases from J; bases unmatched to any gene: 11. CDR1 and CDR2 (germline): SEHNR, FQNEAQ (reference sequence). CDR3 sequence (DNA): TGTGCCAGCAGCCTAAGAGGGACAGTCTCCGAAAAACTGTTTTTT. It is translated as CASSLRGTVSEKLFF.

This chain links TRBV29-1 with TRBJ1-1; tentatively, D is TRBD1 (6 bases). The CDR3 loop spans 12 amino acids. Trimming pared 4 bases from V and 8 bases from J, leaving 14 bases between. CDR1 SQVTM and CDR2 ANQGSEA come from the germline V gene. CDR3 residues: CSVVRTVTEAFF. The CDR3 DNA is TGCAGCGTTGTTAGGACAGTGACCGAAGCTTTCTTT.

This clone was counted only a few times. The chain combines TRBV6-1 with TRBJ2-5, with 12 bases identical to TRBD2. The DNA end favors TRBJ2-7, so the J call may be wrong. CDR3 length: 16 residues. The germline V gene encodes CDR1 MNHNS and CDR2 SASEGT. This CDR3 is CASSEGASGRAYEQYF. The CDR3 DNA reads as TGTGCCAGCAGTGAAGGGGCTAGCGGGAGGGCCTACGAGCAGTACTTC.

This clone is medium-sized in the sample. The chain links TRBV6-6 to TRBJ2-7; 9 bases align to TRBD1. Germline values: CDR1 MNHNY, CDR2 SVGAGI (reference sequence). The CDR3 is 12 amino acids. J lost 10 bases, V lost 7 bases, and 8 bases had no gene match. Here the CDR3 reads CASTLQGAKQYF. In DNA, the CDR3 is TGTGCCAGCACATTACAGGGGGCGAAACAGTACTTC.

The V and J genes are TRBV5-1 and TRBJ2-5, with TRBD1 identical over 9 bases. The germline gives CDR1 SGHRS, CDR2 YFSETQ. The trim removed 4 bases at V and 5 bases at J, leaving 12 bases unmatched. CDR3 length: 16 amino acids. The CDR3 nucleotides are TGCGCCAGCAGCCGATCTCCGGGACAGGGTGACGAGACCCAGTACTTC. Translation gives CASSRSPGQGDETQYF. Full variable domain (missing parts from reference TRBV5-1 and TRBJ2-5): KAGVTQTPRYLIKTRGQQVTLSCSPISGHRSVSWYQQTPGQGLQFLFEYFSETQRNKGNFPGRFSGRQFSNSRSEMNVSTLELGDSALYLCASSRSPGQGDETQYFGPGTRLLVL.

The chain has TRBV4-1 and TRBJ1-4; D is undetermined. The CDR3 spans 14 residues. The germline V gene encodes CDR1 MGHRA and CDR2 YSYEKL. With 0 bases removed from V and 8 bases from J, the gap between germline ends came to 10 bases. Written as DNA, the CDR3 is TGCGCCAGCAGCCAAGACTCAATCAGGGAAAAACTGTTTTTT. Protein sequence: CASSQDSIREKLFF.